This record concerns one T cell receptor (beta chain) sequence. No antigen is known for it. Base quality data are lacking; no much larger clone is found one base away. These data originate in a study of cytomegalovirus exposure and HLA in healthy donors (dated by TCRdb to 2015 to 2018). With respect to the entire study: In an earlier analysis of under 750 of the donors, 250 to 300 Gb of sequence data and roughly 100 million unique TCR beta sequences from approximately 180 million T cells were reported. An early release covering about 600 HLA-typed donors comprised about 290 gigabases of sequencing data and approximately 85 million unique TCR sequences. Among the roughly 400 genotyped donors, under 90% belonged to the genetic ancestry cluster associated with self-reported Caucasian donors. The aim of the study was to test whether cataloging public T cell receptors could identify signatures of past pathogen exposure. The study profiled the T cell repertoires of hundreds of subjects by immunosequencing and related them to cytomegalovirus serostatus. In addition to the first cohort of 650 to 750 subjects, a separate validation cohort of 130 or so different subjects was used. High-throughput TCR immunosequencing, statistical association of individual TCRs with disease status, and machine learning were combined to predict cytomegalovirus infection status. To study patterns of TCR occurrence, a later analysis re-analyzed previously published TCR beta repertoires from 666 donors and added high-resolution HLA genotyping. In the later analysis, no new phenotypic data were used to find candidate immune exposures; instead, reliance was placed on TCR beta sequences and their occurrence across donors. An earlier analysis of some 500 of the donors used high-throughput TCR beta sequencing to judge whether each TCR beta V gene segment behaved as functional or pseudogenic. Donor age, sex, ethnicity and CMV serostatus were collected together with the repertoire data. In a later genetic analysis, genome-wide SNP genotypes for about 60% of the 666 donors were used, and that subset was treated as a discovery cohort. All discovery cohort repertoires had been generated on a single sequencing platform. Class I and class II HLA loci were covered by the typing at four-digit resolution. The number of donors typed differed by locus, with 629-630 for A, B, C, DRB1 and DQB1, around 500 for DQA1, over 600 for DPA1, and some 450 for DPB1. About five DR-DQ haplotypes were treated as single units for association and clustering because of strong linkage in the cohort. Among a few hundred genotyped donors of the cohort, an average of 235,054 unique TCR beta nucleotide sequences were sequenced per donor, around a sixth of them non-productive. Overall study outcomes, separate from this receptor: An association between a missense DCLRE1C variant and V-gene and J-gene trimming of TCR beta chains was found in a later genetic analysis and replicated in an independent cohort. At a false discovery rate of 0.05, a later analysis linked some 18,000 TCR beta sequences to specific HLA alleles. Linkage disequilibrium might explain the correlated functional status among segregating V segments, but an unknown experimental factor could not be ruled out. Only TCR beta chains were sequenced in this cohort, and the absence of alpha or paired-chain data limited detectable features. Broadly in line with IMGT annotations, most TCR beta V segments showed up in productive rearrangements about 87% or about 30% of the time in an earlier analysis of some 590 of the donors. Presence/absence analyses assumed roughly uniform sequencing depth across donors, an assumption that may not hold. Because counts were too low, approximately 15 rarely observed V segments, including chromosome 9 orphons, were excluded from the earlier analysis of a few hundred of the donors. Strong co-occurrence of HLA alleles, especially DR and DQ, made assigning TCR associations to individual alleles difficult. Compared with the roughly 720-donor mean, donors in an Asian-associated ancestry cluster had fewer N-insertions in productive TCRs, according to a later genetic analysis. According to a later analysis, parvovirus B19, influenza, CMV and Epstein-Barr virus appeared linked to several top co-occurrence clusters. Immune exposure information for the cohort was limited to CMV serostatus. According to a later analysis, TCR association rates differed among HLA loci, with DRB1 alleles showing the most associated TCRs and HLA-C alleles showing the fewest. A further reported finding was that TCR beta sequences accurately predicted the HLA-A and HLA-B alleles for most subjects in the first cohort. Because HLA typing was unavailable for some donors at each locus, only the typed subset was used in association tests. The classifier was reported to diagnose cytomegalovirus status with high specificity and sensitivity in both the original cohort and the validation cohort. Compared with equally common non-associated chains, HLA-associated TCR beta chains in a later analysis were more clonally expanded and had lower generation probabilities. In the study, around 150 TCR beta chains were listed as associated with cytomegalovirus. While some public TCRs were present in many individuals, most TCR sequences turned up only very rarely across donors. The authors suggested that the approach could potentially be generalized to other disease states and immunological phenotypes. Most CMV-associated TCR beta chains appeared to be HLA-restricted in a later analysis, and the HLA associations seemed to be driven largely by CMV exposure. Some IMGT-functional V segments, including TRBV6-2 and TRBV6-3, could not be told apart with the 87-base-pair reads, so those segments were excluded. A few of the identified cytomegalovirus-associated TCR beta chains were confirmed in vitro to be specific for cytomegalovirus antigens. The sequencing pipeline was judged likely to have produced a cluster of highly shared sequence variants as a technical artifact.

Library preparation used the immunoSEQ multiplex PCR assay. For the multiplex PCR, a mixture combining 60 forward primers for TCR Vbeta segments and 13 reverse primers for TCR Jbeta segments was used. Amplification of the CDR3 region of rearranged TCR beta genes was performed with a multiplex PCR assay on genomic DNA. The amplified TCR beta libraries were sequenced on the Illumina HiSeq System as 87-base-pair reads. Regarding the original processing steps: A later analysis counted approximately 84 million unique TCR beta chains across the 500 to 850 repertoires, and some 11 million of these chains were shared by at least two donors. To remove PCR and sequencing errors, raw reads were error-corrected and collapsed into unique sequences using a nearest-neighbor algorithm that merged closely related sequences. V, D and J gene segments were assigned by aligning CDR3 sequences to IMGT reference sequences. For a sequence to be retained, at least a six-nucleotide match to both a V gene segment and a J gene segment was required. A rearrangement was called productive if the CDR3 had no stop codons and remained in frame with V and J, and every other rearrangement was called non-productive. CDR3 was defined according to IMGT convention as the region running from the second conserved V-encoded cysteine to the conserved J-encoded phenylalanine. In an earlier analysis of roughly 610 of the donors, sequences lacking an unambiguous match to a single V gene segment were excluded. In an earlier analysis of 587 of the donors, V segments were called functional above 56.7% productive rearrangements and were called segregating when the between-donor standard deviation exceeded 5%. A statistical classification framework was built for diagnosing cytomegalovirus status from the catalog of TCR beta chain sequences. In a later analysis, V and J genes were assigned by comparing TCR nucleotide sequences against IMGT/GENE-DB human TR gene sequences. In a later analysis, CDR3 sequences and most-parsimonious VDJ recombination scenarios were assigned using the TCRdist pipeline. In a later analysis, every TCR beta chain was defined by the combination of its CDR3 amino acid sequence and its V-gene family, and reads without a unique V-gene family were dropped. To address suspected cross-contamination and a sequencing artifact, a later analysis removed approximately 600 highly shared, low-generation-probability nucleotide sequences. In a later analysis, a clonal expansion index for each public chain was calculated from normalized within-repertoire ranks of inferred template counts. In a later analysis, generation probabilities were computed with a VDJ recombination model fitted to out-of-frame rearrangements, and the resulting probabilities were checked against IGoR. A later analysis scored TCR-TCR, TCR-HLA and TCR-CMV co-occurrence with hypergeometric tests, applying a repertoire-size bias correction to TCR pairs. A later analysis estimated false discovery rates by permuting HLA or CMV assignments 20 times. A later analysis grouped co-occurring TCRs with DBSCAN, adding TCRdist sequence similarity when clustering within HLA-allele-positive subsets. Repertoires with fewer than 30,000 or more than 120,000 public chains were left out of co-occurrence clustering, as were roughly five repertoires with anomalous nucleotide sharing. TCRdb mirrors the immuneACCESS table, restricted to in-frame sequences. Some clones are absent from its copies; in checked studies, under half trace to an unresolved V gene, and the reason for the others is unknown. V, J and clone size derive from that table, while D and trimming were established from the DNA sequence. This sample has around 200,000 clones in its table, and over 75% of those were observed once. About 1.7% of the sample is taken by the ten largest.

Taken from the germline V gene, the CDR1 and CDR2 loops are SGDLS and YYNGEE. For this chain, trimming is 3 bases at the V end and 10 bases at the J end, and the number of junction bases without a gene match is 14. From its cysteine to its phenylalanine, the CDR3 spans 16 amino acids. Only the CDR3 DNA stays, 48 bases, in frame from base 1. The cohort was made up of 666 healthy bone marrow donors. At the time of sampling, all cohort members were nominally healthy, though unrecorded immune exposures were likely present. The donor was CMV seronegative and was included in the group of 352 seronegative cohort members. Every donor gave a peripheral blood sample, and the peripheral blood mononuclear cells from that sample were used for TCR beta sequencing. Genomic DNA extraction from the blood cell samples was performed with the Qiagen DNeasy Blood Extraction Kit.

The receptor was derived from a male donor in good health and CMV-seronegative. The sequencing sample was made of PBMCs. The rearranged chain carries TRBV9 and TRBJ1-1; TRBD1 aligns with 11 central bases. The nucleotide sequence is TGTGCCAGCAGCGCGGTAACAGGACAGGGGGCGAGGGGAGCTTTCTTT. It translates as CASSAVTGQGARGAFF.